This T cell receptor beta chain was recovered during a study of blood T cell repertoires in COVID-19 (dated by TCRdb to the early 2020s). With regard to the full study: Samples covering the acute and convalescent phases of COVID-19 were provided by collaborators in the United States, Italy and Spain. The repertoires were released in a freely available public database meant as a resource for research on the immune response to SARS-CoV-2. The material from the prospective study consisted of cDNA or gDNA derived from T cells, B-cell-depleted T cells, or PBMCs. Samples were obtained from the ongoing ImmuneRACE study (first 160 participants) and from some 1,300 subjects provided by 6 global collaborators. A de-identified subject ID, COVID-19 status, age in years and sex were almost always included in the sample metadata. The dataset comprised deeply sampled blood TCRbeta repertoires from subjects exposed to, actively infected with, or recovered from COVID-19. Where available, HLA class I and class II types were obtained from metadata supplied by the sample provider rather than from assay-based typing.

Study-wide conclusions, independent of this receptor: Clinical and demographic metadata were provided uncurated, with the amount varying by source and participant.

The CDR1 and CDR2 encoded by the germline V gene are SGHRS and YFSETQ. The CDR3 measures 16 amino acids from cysteine to phenylalanine. Only the CDR3 region is kept as DNA, spanning 48 bases read in frame from base 1. V ends up 4 bases short and J 3 bases short, with an unmatched junction base count of 6. TCRbeta CDR3 regions were amplified from genomic DNA using the immunoSEQ Assay, a bias-controlled multiplex PCR. As for the authors' bioinformatics: The number of nucleated cells in each sample was estimated by amplification of reference gene primers within the assay. Sequence reads were collapsed and filtered to measure the absolute abundance of every unique TCRbeta CDR3 rearrangement. For each sample, productive Simpson clonality was calculated as the square root of Simpson's diversity index over productive rearrangements. As stored in TCRdb, this immuneACCESS dataset retains in-frame rearrangements with V and J assigned. A fraction of the clones does not appear; measured against another copy, unresolved V genes explain less than half of the discrepancy, and the remainder lacks a known reason. The DNA gave D and trimming, while V, J and clone size come from that table. For this sample the table gives about 240,000 clones, of which roughly 86% were detected only once. The top ten clones comprise around 4% of the sample.

Concerning this clone itself: Its antigen target is currently unknown. There are no base qualities to consult, and no much larger clone falls within one base.

Collaborating institutions collected whole blood in K2EDTA tubes following their own protocols. For TCRbeta analysis, collaborators shipped samples as frozen whole blood, isolated PBMCs, or DNA extracted from either of those sample types. The sequence is built from TRBV5-1 and TRBJ1-4; 10 central bases correspond to TRBD1. The receptor was derived from a man aged 50-60 years with acute or convalescent COVID-19. The sample was peripheral blood. In nucleotide form, the sequence is TGCGCCAGCAGCCTCGGGACAGGGGAGGCTAATGAAAAACTGTTTTTT. It specifies CASSLGTGEANEKLFF.